The T cell receptor beta chain under discussion was sequenced for a study of regulatory T cells in long-lasting Graves disease. Libraries of TCR beta came from iRepertoire HTBI primers plus Arm-PCR of CDR3 regions. In TCRdb, the multiplex PCR reads were re-called with MiXCR into one record per CDR3 protein. The sample shows some 330,000 distinct CDR3 sequences, about an eighth of them seen only once. This clonotype was recorded many times. This sample's time point: newly diagnosed GD, antithyroid drugs for less than 3 months. Preparation of the TCR library used RNA extracted from PBMCs. As collected, the peripheral blood samples measured about 9.6 milliliters each and went into EDTA tubes. In germline, CDR1 is MDHEN, CDR2 SYDVKM. V was shortened by 3 bases and J by 6 bases, with 12 bases between the two germline ends. This CDR3 comprises 14 residues. The same sample was also used in a study of T cells in Graves' hyperthyroidism and ophthalmopathy.

The material was peripheral blood mononuclear cells (PBMCs), obtained at new diagnosis, from a patient treated with antithyroid drugs. The genes are TRBV28 and TRBJ1-5; no reliable D call. The sequence was obtained from a woman aged 18-29 years with Graves disease. CDR3 amino acids: CASSFPRGGQPQHF. The CDR3, as DNA: TGTGCCAGCAGTTTCCCCCGGGGAGGTCAGCCCCAGCATTTT.